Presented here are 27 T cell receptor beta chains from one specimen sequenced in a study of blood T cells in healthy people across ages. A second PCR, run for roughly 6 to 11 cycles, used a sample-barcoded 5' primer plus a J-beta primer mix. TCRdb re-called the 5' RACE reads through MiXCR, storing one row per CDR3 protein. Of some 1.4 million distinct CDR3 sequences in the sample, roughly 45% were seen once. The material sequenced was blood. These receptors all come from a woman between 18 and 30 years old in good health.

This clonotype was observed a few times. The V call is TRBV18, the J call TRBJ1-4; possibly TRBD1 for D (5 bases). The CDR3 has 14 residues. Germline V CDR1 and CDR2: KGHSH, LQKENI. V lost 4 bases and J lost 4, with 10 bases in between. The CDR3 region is CASSLTANNEKLFF. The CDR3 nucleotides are TGTGCCAGCTCACTGACAGCGAATAATGAAAAACTGTTTTTT.

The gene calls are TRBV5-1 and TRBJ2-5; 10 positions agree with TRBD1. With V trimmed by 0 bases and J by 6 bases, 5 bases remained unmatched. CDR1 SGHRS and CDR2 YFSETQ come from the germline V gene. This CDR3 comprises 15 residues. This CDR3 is CASSLEGDRGQTQYF. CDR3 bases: TGCGCCAGCAGCTTGGAAGGCGACAGGGGGCAGACCCAGTACTTC.

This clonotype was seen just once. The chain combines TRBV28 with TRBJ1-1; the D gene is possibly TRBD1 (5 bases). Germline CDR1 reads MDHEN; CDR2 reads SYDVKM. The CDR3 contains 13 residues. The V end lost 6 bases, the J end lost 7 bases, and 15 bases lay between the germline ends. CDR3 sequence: CASRKRGIDEAFF. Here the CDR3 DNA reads TGTGCCAGCAGAAAACGGGGGATTGATGAAGCTTTCTTT.

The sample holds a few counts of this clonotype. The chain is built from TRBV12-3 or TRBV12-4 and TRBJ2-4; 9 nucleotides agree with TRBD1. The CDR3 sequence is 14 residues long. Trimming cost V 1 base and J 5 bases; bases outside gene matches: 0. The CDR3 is CASSLGDRENIQYF. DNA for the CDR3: TGTGCCAGCAGTTTAGGGGACAGGGAAAACATTCAGTACTTC.

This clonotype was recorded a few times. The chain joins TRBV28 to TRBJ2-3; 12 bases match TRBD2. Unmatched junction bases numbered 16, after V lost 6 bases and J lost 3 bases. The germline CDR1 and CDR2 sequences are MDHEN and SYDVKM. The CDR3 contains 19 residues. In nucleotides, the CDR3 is TGTGCCAGCAGAGCTCTAGCGGGGGGGAGTAATATCCGGACAGATACGCAGTATTTT. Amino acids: CASRALAGGSNIRTDTQYF.

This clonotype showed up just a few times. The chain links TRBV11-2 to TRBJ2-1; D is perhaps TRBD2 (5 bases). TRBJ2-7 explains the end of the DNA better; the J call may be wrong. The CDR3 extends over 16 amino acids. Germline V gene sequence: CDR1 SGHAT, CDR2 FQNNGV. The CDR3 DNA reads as TGTGCCAGCAGCCCCGGGCTGGGGAGCTCCTACAATGAGCAGTACTTC. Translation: CASSPGLGSSYNEQYF.

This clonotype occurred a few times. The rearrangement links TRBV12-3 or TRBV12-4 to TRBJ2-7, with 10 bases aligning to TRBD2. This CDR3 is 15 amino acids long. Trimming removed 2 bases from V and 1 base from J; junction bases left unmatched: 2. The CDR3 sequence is CASSLLAGASYEQYF. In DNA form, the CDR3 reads TGTGCCAGCAGTTTACTAGCGGGGGCGTCCTACGAGCAGTACTTC.

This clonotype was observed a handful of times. For the CDR3, the DNA is TGCAGTGCCACGGAGGGGGGAGAAGAGACCCAGTACTTC. Translating gives CSATEGGEETQYF. The rearrangement links TRBV20-1 to TRBJ2-5; D is tentatively TRBD1 or TRBD2 (6 bases each). From germline, CDR1 is DFQATT and CDR2 SNEGSKA (reference sequence). The V end lost 6 bases, the J end lost 3 bases, and 14 bases lay between the germline ends. This CDR3 region has 13 residues.

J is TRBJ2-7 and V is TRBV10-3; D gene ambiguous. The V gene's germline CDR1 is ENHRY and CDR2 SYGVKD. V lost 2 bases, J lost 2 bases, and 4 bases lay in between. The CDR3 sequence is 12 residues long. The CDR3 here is CAISETPYEQYF. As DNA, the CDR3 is TGTGCCATCAGTGAGACCCCCTACGAGCAGTACTTC.

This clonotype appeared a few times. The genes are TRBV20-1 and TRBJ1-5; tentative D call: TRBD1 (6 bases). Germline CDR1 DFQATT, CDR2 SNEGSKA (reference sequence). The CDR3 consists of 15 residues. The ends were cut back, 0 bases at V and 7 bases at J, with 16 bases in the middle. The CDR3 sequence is CSARDPSTGSQPQHF. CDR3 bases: TGCAGTGCTAGAGATCCGTCCACAGGGAGCCAGCCCCAGCATTTT.

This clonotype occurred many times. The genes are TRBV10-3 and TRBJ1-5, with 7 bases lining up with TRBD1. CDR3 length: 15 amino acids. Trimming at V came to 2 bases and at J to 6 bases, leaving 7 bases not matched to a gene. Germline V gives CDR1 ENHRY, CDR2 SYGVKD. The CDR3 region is CAISEETGSSQPQHF. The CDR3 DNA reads TGTGCCATCAGTGAGGAGACAGGGTCGAGTCAGCCCCAGCATTTT.

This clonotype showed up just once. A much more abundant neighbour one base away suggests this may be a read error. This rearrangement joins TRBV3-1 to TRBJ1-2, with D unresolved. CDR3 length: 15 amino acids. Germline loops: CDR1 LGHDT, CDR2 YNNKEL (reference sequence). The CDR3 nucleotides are TGTGCCGGCAGCCAAGATGGGGTTACTAACTATGGCTACACCTTC. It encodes CAGSQDGVTNYGYTF.

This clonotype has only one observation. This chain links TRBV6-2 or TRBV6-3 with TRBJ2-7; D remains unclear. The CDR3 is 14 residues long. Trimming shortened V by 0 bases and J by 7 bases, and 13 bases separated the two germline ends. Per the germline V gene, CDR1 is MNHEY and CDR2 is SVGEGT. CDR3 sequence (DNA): TGTGCCAGCAGTTACTCTAGGTTTTACAATGAGCAGTACTTC. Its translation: CASSYSRFYNEQYF.

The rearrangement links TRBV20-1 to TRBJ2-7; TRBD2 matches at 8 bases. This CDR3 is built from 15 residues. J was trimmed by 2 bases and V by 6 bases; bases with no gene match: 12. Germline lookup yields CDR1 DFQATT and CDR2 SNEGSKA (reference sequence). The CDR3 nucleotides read TGCAGTGCCCGGGGGGGGAGGGAGAAAACCTACGAGCAGTACTTC. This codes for CSARGGREKTYEQYF.

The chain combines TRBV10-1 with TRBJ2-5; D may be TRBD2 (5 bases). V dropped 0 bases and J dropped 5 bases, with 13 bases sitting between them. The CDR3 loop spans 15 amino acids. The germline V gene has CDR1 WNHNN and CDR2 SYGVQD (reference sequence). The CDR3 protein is CASSESTAPGETQYF. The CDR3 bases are TGCGCCAGCAGTGAGTCCACAGCCCCGGGGGAGACCCAGTACTTC.

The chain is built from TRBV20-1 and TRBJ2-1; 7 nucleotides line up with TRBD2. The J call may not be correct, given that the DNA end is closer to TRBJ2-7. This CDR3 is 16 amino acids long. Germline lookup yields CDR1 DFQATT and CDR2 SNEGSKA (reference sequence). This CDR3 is CSARDGDYEYPYEQYF. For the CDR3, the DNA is TGCAGTGCTAGGGACGGGGACTACGAATACCCCTACGAGCAGTACTTC.

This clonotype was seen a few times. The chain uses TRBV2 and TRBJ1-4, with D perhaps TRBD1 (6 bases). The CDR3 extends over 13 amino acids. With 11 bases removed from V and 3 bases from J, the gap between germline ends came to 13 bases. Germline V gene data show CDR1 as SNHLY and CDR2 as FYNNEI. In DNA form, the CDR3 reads TGTGCCCTTGGACAGATAGCTAATGAAAAACTGTTTTTT. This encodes CALGQIANEKLFF.

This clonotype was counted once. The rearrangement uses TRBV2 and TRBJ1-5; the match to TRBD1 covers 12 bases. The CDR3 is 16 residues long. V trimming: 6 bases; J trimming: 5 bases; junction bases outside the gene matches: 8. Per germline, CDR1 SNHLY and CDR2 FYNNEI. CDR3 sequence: CASSGDRGQIYQPQHF. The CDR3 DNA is TGTGCCAGCAGCGGGGACAGGGGGCAGATCTATCAGCCCCAGCATTTT.

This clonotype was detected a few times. The CDR3 DNA sequence: TGTGCCAGCAGTCCTCGGGAGGCCTACAATGAGCAGTTCTTC. Residues: CASSPREAYNEQFF. The chain combines TRBV12-3 or TRBV12-4 with TRBJ2-1; 7 nucleotides match TRBD2. This CDR3 has 14 residues. Unmatched junction bases numbered 3, after V lost 5 bases and J lost 2 bases.

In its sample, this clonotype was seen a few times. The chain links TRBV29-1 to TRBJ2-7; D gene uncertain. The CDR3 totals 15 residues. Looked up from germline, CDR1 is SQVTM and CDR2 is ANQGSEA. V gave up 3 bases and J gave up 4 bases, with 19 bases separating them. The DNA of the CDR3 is TGCAGCGTTGACATAAGGCAAAGTCCCGGGTACGAGCAGTACTTC. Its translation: CSVDIRQSPGYEQYF.

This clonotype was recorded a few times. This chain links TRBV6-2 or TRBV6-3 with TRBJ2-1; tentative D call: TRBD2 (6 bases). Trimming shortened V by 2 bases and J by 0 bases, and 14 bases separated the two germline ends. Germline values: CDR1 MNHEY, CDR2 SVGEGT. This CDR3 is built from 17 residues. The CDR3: CASSYTGGDNSYNEQFF. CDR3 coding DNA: TGTGCCAGCAGTTACACGGGCGGGGATAACTCCTACAATGAGCAGTTCTTC.

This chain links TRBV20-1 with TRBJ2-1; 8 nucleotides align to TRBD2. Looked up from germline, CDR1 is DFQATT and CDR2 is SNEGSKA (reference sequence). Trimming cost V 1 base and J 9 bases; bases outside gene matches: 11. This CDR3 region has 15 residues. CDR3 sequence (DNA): TGCAGTGCTAGAGTCCCCGCGGGGGGTGTGAGTGAGCAGTTCTTC. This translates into CSARVPAGGVSEQFF.

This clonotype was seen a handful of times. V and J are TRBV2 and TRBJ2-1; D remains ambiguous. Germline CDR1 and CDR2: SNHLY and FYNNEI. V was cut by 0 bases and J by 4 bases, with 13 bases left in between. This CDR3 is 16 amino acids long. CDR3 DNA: TGTGCCAGCAGTGAAGCGGTGGTAGGCGGATACAATGAGCAGTTCTTC. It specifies CASSEAVVGGYNEQFF.

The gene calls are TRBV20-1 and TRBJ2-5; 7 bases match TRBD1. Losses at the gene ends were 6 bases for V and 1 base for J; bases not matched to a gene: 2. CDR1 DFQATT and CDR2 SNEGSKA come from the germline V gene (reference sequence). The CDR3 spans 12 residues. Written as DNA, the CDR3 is TGCAGTGCCGACAGGGTCCAAGAGACCCAGTACTTC. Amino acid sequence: CSADRVQETQYF.

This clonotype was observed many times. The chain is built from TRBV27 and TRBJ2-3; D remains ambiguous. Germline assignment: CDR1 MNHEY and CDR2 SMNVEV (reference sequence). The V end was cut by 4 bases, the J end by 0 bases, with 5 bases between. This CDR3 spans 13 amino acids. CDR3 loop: CASSSSSTDTQYF. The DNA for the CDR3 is TGTGCCAGCAGTTCATCTAGCACAGATACGCAGTATTTT.

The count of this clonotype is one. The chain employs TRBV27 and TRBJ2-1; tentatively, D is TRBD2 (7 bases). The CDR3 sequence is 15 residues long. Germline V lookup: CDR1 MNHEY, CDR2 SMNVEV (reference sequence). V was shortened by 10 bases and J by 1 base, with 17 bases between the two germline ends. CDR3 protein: CATRWGGGSYNEQFF. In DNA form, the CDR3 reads TGTGCCACCCGTTGGGGAGGGGGGTCCTACAATGAGCAGTTCTTC.

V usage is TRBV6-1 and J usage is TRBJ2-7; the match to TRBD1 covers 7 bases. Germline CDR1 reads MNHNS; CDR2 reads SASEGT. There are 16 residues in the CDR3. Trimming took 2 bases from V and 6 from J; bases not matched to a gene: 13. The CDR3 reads CASSEPLVQGLGEQYF. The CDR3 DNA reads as TGTGCCAGCAGTGAACCCTTGGTACAGGGGCTCGGCGAGCAGTACTTC.